Following are 22 T cell receptor beta chains from one sample sequenced in a study of blood T cell repertoires in COVID-19. Measured with immunoSEQ multiplex PCR; TCRdb has only the in-frame clones, and not every one. The sample holds 150,000 or so clones, 82% seen once. Sequencing was done on a sample of PBMCs or T cells enriched from blood (not recorded which). These receptors came from a man in his fifties or sixties who had recovered from COVID-19.

The chain is built from TRBV29-1 and TRBJ1-1, with unresolved D. Germline V lookup: CDR1 SQVTM, CDR2 ANQGSEA. V shed 6 bases and J shed 5 bases, with 7 bases lying between them. The CDR3 extends over 10 amino acids. CDR3 protein: CSVSVTEAFF. The CDR3, as DNA: TGCAGCGTCTCCGTTACTGAAGCTTTCTTT.

For this clone: Other DNA variants within this sample encode the same CDR3. J is TRBJ1-5 and V is TRBV28; tentatively, D is TRBD1 (5 bases). CDR1 is MDHEN and CDR2 is SYDVKM in the germline V gene. Trimming left V 4 bases short and J 2 bases short, with 9 bases between. CDR3 size: 14 residues. Here the CDR3 reads CASSSGGGNQPQHF. CDR3 nucleotides: TGTGCCAGCAGTTCCGGAGGGGGCAATCAGCCCCAGCATTTT.

This clone was observed a few times. This rearrangement joins TRBV3-1 (or the pseudogene TRBV3-2) to TRBJ1-3; no clear D. The V gene lost 7 bases and the J gene lost 4 bases, with 8 bases spanning the gap. The CDR3 has 12 residues. Germline values: CDR1 LGHDT, CDR2 YNNKEL (reference sequence). CDR3 sequence: CASMARGNTIYF. Here the CDR3 DNA reads TGTGCCAGCATGGCCAGGGGAAACACCATATATTTT.

The chain carries TRBV6-5 and TRBJ1-1, with 9 bases lining up with TRBD1. J was trimmed by 1 base and V by 6 bases; bases with no gene match: 3. The V gene's germline CDR1 is MNHEY and CDR2 SVGAGI. CDR3 length: 14 residues. For the CDR3, the DNA is TGTGCCAGCAGGGTGACAGGGGGGAACACTGAAGCTTTCTTT. Protein: CASRVTGGNTEAFF.

The chain uses TRBV7-3 and TRBJ2-1; D is ambiguous. Per germline, CDR1 SGHTA and CDR2 FQGTGA. The CDR3 is 16 residues long. V lost 1 base and J lost 0, with 10 bases in between. The CDR3 DNA is TGTGCCAGCAGCTTAAAAACGATGAGCTCCTACAATGAGCAGTTCTTC. Translated: CASSLKTMSSYNEQFF.

The CDR3 DNA reads TGTGCCAGCAGGAAGACAGGAAGCTCCTACGAGCAGTACTTC. Its translation is CASRKTGSSYEQYF. V is TRBV6-5 and J is TRBJ2-7; D is perhaps TRBD1 (6 bases). The CDR3 is made up of 14 amino acids. The germline V and J ends were trimmed by 6 bases and 0 bases, with 12 bases remaining between them. Germline V gene data show CDR1 as MNHEY and CDR2 as SVGAGI.

The chain employs TRBV6-5 and TRBJ1-4, with 10 bases identical to TRBD1. Germline CDR1 MNHEY, CDR2 SVGAGI. J gave up 8 bases and V 4 bases, and 4 bases lay outside the gene matches. The CDR3 spans 14 residues. CDR3 coding DNA: TGTGCCAGCAGTTGGACAGGGGGACGGGAAAAACTGTTTTTT. It specifies CASSWTGGREKLFF.

V gene TRBV9 combines with J gene TRBJ2-7; 10 bases are a match to TRBD2. J was trimmed by 3 bases and V by 3 bases; bases with no gene match: 6. Germline CDR1 is SGDLS and CDR2 is YYNGEE. This CDR3 is 15 amino acids long. DNA of the CDR3: TGTGCCAGCAGCGACGGACTAGCGGAGATCTACGAGCAGTACTTC. The encoded protein is CASSDGLAEIYEQYF.

V gene TRBV2 combines with J gene TRBJ1-5, with a weak D call TRBD1 (5 bases). The germline V gene has CDR1 SNHLY and CDR2 FYNNEI. V lost 7 bases, J lost 5 bases, and 9 bases lay in between. The CDR3 extends over 12 amino acids. CDR3 loop: CASTGDDQPQHF. The CDR3 nucleotides are TGTGCCAGCACGGGGGACGATCAGCCCCAGCATTTT.

The chain has TRBV11-1 and TRBJ2-2; 7 bases line up with TRBD1. Germline V gene data show CDR1 as SGHAT and CDR2 as FQDESV (reference sequence). J was trimmed by 7 bases and V by 7 bases; bases with no gene match: 9. CDR3 length: 14 residues. In DNA, the CDR3 is TGTGCCAGCACCCCTCGACAGGGCAGCGGGGAGCTGTTTTTT. Encoded protein: CASTPRQGSGELFF.

The rearrangement links TRBV2 to TRBJ1-2, with TRBD1 identical over 7 bases. CDR1 and CDR2 (germline): SNHLY, FYNNEI. The CDR3 runs to 12 residues. Unmatched junction bases numbered 3, after V lost 7 bases and J lost 4 bases. DNA for the CDR3: TGTGCCAGCAAGGGACAGCCCTATGGCTACACCTTC. It encodes CASKGQPYGYTF.

This sequence joins TRBV28 and TRBJ1-4; 9 nucleotides agree with TRBD1. V lost 5 bases and J lost 7; bases outside the gene matches: 11. CDR1 and CDR2 (germline): MDHEN, SYDVKM. This CDR3 comprises 16 residues. The CDR3 DNA sequence: TGTGCCAGCAGTCGAGGGACAGGGTCTAATGTTGAAAAACTGTTTTTT. Amino acids: CASSRGTGSNVEKLFF.

This clone was seen a handful of times. The germline gene is not matched at one end of the junction; a read error may be the cause. The chain combines TRBV7-9 with TRBJ2-7, with unresolved D. The germline V gene has CDR1 SEHNR and CDR2 FQNEAQ (reference sequence). The length of the CDR3 is 12 residues. CDR3 nucleotide sequence: TGTGCCAGCAGCTTAGGTGACTCGATCGAAGTCTTC. Translating it yields CASSLGDSIEVF.

The genes are TRBV12-3 or TRBV12-4 and TRBJ1-1; weak D call: TRBD1 (5 bases). The CDR3 extends over 13 amino acids. Trimming took 6 bases from V and 0 from J, leaving 8 bases between them. The CDR3 here is CASRTRVNTEAFF. DNA of the CDR3: TGTGCCAGCAGGACCAGGGTGAACACTGAAGCTTTCTTT.

The rearrangement joins TRBV3-1 (or the pseudogene TRBV3-2) to TRBJ2-1; 10 nucleotides match TRBD2. The V gene end was trimmed by 2 bases and the J gene end by 4 bases; junction bases not matched to a gene: 2. In germline, CDR1 is LGHDT, CDR2 YNNKEL (reference sequence). The CDR3 runs 15 residues. The CDR3 nucleotides are TGTGCCAGCAGCCAAAGGACTAGCGGTTACAATGAGCAGTTCTTC. Residues: CASSQRTSGYNEQFF.

The rearrangement links TRBV24-1 to TRBJ2-7; D might be TRBD2 (5 bases). The germline gives CDR1 KGHDR, CDR2 SFDVKD. V lost 6 bases and J 3 bases, leaving 17 bases between the germline ends. This CDR3 comprises 15 residues. The CDR3 coding sequence is TGTGCCACCAGTCGAACCGGGGAGAGAAGCTACGAGCAGTACTTC. Protein product: CATSRTGERSYEQYF.

The CDR3 spells CASSYTGHFSGNTIYF. CDR3 nucleotide sequence: TGTGCCAGCAGTTATACGGGACATTTCTCTGGAAACACCATATATTTT. V usage is TRBV6-5 and J usage is TRBJ1-3; D may be TRBD1 (6 bases). The CDR3 is 16 residues long. Germline CDR1 and CDR2: MNHEY and SVGAGI. The V gene lost 3 bases and the J gene lost 0 bases, with 12 bases spanning the gap.

V gene TRBV28 combines with J gene TRBJ1-1, with 7 bases lining up with TRBD1. There are 18 residues in the CDR3. Germline loops: CDR1 MDHEN, CDR2 SYDVKM. The V and J ends lost 3 bases and 0 bases, in that order; junction bases with no gene match: 13. For the CDR3, the DNA is TGTGCCAGCAGTTTCCCCCTCGGGACAGCTGTCTTGAACACTGAAGCTTTCTTT. This encodes CASSFPLGTAVLNTEAFF. Using reference TRBV28 and TRBJ1-1 for the parts outside the CDR3, the full variable domain is DVKVTQSSRYLVKRTGEKVFLECVQDMDHENMFWYRQDPGLGLRLIYFSYDVKMKEKGDIPEGYSVSREKKERFSLILESASTNQTSMYLCASSFPLGTAVLNTEAFFGQGTRLTVV.

This chain links TRBV6-2 or TRBV6-3 with TRBJ2-7, with TRBD1 matching over 9 bases. CDR1 MNHEY and CDR2 SVGEGT come from the germline V gene. The CDR3 is 14 amino acids. Trimming at V came to 6 bases and at J to 5 bases, leaving 8 bases not matched to a gene. The CDR3 loop reads CASSPQGQGNEQYF. For the CDR3, the DNA is TGTGCCAGCAGCCCCCAGGGACAGGGCAACGAGCAGTACTTC.

The chain joins TRBV5-4 to TRBJ2-2, with D possibly matching TRBD1 (6 bases). The CDR3 runs 15 residues. V was clipped by 0 bases and J by 1 base, with 7 bases between them. The germline V gene encodes CDR1 SGHNT and CDR2 YYREEE (reference sequence). CDR3 nucleotides: TGTGCCAGCAGCTTGGGGGACAAGAACACCGGGGAGCTGTTTTTT. Translated, it gives CASSLGDKNTGELFF. Variable domain in full (rest from reference TRBV5-4 and TRBJ2-2): ETGVTQSPTHLIKTRGQQVTLRCSSQSGHNTVSWYQQALGQGPQFIFQYYREEENGRGNFPPRFSGLQFPNYSSELNVNALELDDSALYLCASSLGDKNTGELFFGEGSRLTVL.

The genes are TRBV19 and TRBJ2-7; the match to TRBD1 covers 8 bases. Germline V gives CDR1 LNHDA, CDR2 SQIVND (reference sequence). V dropped 5 bases and J dropped 0; count of bases not matched to a gene: 9. The CDR3 loop spans 16 amino acids. CDR3 in amino acids: CASSSPGTGGSYEQYF. CDR3 sequence (DNA): TGTGCCAGTAGTTCCCCCGGGACAGGAGGCTCCTACGAGCAGTACTTC.

The V call is TRBV14, the J call TRBJ1-2; D is uncertain. CDR3 length: 14 amino acids. Germline CDR1 and CDR2: SGHDN and FVKESK. The V end lost 1 base, the J end lost 0 bases, and 6 bases lay between the germline ends. CDR3 protein: CASSQASTNYGYTF. CDR3 nucleotides: TGTGCCAGCAGCCAAGCCAGTACTAACTATGGCTACACCTTC.